This T cell receptor (beta chain) was sequenced in a study of cytomegalovirus exposure and HLA in healthy donors. Use of 60 Vbeta and 13 Jbeta primers characterized the PCR. Produced via immunoSEQ multiplex PCR; TCRdb's table is partial and in-frame only. The sample carries approximately 120,000 clones, about three quarters recorded once. This CDR3 region has 13 residues. The V and J ends lost 6 bases and 11 bases, in that order; junction bases with no gene match: 9. Per germline, CDR1 MNHEY and CDR2 SMNVEV (reference sequence). This chain joins TRBV27 and TRBJ1-1, with TRBD1 matching 10 bases. The origin of this receptor is a man aged 50 to 60 in good health and CMV-seronegative. The source material was PBMCs. This CDR3 reads CASSAGQGSIAFF. The DNA for the CDR3 is TGTGCCAGCAGCGCGGGACAGGGGAGTATTGCTTTCTTT.